The T cell receptor beta chain described here comes from a study of regulatory T cells in long-lasting Graves disease. Time point given: newly diagnosed GD, antithyroid drugs for less than 3 months. From RNA extracted from PBMCs, the TCR library was made. Of note for this clonotype: A far bigger clonotype differs at one base, so this is likely a read error.

Investigators prepared the TCR beta libraries by applying iRepertoire HTBI primers and Arm-PCR of CDR3 regions. TCRdb fed the multiplex PCR reads into MiXCR, producing one record per CDR3 protein. The sample yields roughly 410,000 distinct CDR3 sequences, approximately 16% seen once. This sample also appeared in a second study, on T cells in Graves' hyperthyroidism and ophthalmopathy.

The receptor was derived from a woman between 40 and 55 years old with Graves disease. The input for sequencing was peripheral blood mononuclear cells (PBMCs), taken at new diagnosis, from a patient treated with antithyroid drugs.

The CDR3 DNA follows: TGTGCCAGCTCACCGACCGGGACAGGGGGAAATGAGAAGTTCTTC. Protein product: CASSPTGTGGNEKFF. The chain couples TRBV18 to TRBJ2-5, with TRBD1 matching 11 bases. Germline loops: CDR1 KGHSH, CDR2 LQKENI. This CDR3 contains 15 residues. Looking up the rest from reference TRBV18 and TRBJ2-5 gives the full variable domain: NAGVMQNPRHLVRRRGQEARLRCSPMKGHSHVYWYRQLPEEGLKFMVYLQKENIIDESGMPKERFSAEFPKEGPSILRIQQVVRGDSAAYFCASSPTGTGGNEKFFGPGTRLLVL.